One sample yielded the 7 T cell receptor beta chains listed below, sequenced in a study of vaccination and CD4 T cells after COVID-19. These receptors' antigens are unknown. Oncomine TCR Beta short-read sequencing was applied to DNA from cultured CD4+ T cells. One entry per CDR3 protein results from TCRdb running MiXCR on the PCR reads. The sample has about 10,000 distinct CDR3 sequences; 59% are singletons. The treatment here: approximately nine-day PBMC culture with coronavirus spike peptide pools or control peptides (ViraFEST assay). Sequenced input: CD4+ T cells from blood, cultured in vitro. The receptors stem from a human donor who had recovered from COVID-19.

The chain employs TRBV2 and TRBJ2-2; D remains unclear. Germline V gene sequence: CDR1 SNHLY, CDR2 FYNNEI. There are 14 residues in the CDR3. Trimming took off 1 base at V and 6 bases at J, with 9 bases between the two ends. As DNA, the CDR3 is TGTGCCAGCAGTGAAGGGACCCCCCCCGGGGAGCTGTTTTTT. Amino acids: CASSEGTPPGELFF.

Here the CDR3 DNA reads TGCAGTGCTAGTTTTAAGTACCAAGAGACCCAGTACTTC. Translated: CSASFKYQETQYF. The rearrangement links TRBV20-1 to TRBJ2-5; D not resolved. Trimming pared 3 bases from V and 0 bases from J, leaving 8 bases between. The germline V gene encodes CDR1 DFQATT and CDR2 SNEGSKA (reference sequence). The CDR3 consists of 13 residues.

The rearrangement uses TRBV7-8 and TRBJ1-4, with a tentative D call TRBD1 (6 bases). V was shortened by 1 base and J by 0 bases, with 12 bases between the two germline ends. The germline V gene has CDR1 SGHVS and CDR2 FQNEAQ. The CDR3 is 17 residues long. This CDR3 is CASSLDGGASTNEKLFF. In DNA form, the CDR3 reads TGTGCCAGCAGCTTAGATGGGGGGGCTTCAACTAATGAAAAACTGTTTTTT.

The chain links TRBV5-4 to TRBJ2-1, with D unresolved. The CDR3 has 13 residues. Per the germline V gene, CDR1 is SGHNT and CDR2 is YYREEE (reference sequence). V gave up 0 bases and J gave up 9 bases, with 10 bases separating them. The CDR3 nucleotides read TGTGCCAGCAGCTTGGATTTACATGGTGAGCAGTTCTTC. Protein sequence: CASSLDLHGEQFF.

This sequence joins TRBV12-1 and TRBJ2-7; the DNA was not used to check the table's D call, TRBD1. TRBV12-1 is a recognized pseudogene. CDR3 size: 16 residues. The CDR3 sequence: CASSFLGQGAVREQYF. CDR3 in DNA: TGTGCCAGCAGCTTCCTCGGACAGGGGGCGGTTCGCGAGCAGTACTTC.

The rearrangement uses TRBV6-1 and TRBJ1-1; TRBD1 is a possible D gene (6 bases). The germline V gene encodes CDR1 MNHNS and CDR2 SASEGT. The CDR3 has 14 residues. V shed 6 bases and J shed 0 bases, with 11 bases lying between them. Here the CDR3 reads CASSPGGLNTEAFF. The DNA for the CDR3 is TGTGCCAGCAGCCCGGGGGGCTTGAACACTGAAGCTTTCTTT.

The chain employs TRBV6-5 and TRBJ2-7, with TRBD1 matching 9 bases. CDR3 length: 15 residues. V lost 2 bases and J lost 3; bases outside the gene matches: 5. The germline CDR1 and CDR2 sequences are MNHEY and SVGAGI. The CDR3 here is CASSYRGDRVYEQYF. CDR3 nucleotides: TGTGCCAGCAGTTACCGCGGGGACAGGGTCTACGAGCAGTACTTC.